The subject of this entry is one T cell receptor (beta chain). The antigen is unknown. The CDR3 is 17 residues long. V lost 5 bases and J lost 4; bases outside the gene matches: 16. Germline loops: CDR1 SGHTA, CDR2 FQGNSA. This entry comes from a study of T cells in Graves' hyperthyroidism and ophthalmopathy. Study results and caveats: Stable hyperthyroidism was told apart from ophthalmopathy by a model built on 13 V-J features.

It was RNA transcripts that yielded the amplified TCR beta CDR3 regions. The HTBI primer set drove a first-round RT-PCR of the TCR CDR3. MiXCR, applied by TCRdb to the multiplex PCR reads, yields one record per CDR3 protein. This sample has 300,000 to 400,000 distinct CDR3 sequences, with 18% found just once. Patients aged 18 to 65 had newly diagnosed hyperthyroidism of under 2 months' duration. The receptor's source is a woman aged 50 to 65 with Graves' hyperthyroidism. The sequenced sample was blood. V is TRBV7-2 and J is TRBJ2-5; TRBD2 matches at 7 bases. DNA for the CDR3: TGTGCCAGCAGCCAATTGGGGCTGGGAGGGAGAAGAGAGACCCAGTACTTC. It yields the protein CASSQLGLGGRRETQYF. The whole variable domain, filled in from reference TRBV7-2 and TRBJ2-5, reads GAGVSQSPSNKVTEKGKDVELRCDPISGHTALYWYRQSLGQGLEFLIYFQGNSAPDKSGLPSDRFSAERTGGSVSTLTIQRTQQEDSAVYLCASSQLGLGGRRETQYFGPGTRLLVL.